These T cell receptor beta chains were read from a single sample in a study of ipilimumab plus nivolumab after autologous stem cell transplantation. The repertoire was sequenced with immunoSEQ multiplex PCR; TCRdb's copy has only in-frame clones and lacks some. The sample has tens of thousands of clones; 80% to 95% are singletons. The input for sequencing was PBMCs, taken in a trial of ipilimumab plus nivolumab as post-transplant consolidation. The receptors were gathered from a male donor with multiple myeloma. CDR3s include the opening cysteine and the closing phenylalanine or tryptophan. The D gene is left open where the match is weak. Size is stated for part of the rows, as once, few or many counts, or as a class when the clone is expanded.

DNA: TGCGCCAGCAGCCAAGATGGGGGCACTGGAAACACCATATATTTT
CDR3: CASSQDGGTGNTIYF
D: -
size: -
V: TRBV4-3
J: TRBJ1-3

DNA: TGTGCCAGCAGTGATCCGGGTCTCTCCTACGAGCAGTACTTC
CDR3: CASSDPGLSYEQYF
D: -
size: -
V: TRBV6-1
J: TRBJ2-7

DNA: TGTGCCAGCTCACCAAGGACTAGCGGGAGGGACTTATACAATGAGCAGTTCTTC
CDR3: CASSPRTSGRDLYNEQFF
D: TRBD2
size: -
V: TRBV18
J: TRBJ2-1

DNA: TGTGCCAGCAGCCTGGACAGCTTTATGAACACTGAAGCTTTCTTT
CDR3: CASSLDSFMNTEAFF
D: -
size: -
V: TRBV27
J: TRBJ1-1

DNA: TGTGCCAGCAGTCCCCTAGCGGGAGGGGATGGTGAGCAGTTCTTC
CDR3: CASSPLAGGDGEQFF
D: TRBD2
size: -
V: TRBV6-5
J: TRBJ2-1

DNA: TGTGCCAGCAGCGTAGGTCCCCTGGTCAATGAAAAACTGTTTTTT
CDR3: CASSVGPLVNEKLFF
D: -
size: -
V: TRBV9
J: TRBJ1-4

DNA: TGTGCCAGCAGCCCCCACAAGAAAACTAGCACAGATACGCAGTATTTT
CDR3: CASSPHKKTSTDTQYF
D: -
size: -
V: TRBV5-4
J: TRBJ2-3

DNA: TGTGCCAGCAGCTTGGTCCTAGCGCCGAGCACAGATACGCAGTATTTT
CDR3: CASSLVLAPSTDTQYF
D: -
size: once
V: TRBV11-2
J: TRBJ2-3

DNA: TGTGCCAGTAGTATTGGGGCACAAAGTCAGCCCCAGCATTTT
CDR3: CASSIGAQSQPQHF
D: -
size: once
V: TRBV19
J: TRBJ1-5

DNA: TGCAGCGTTGGTCACAGGCTGGTGCGGGAGCAGTACTTC
CDR3: CSVGHRLVREQYF
D: -
size: -
V: TRBV29-1
J: TRBJ2-7

DNA: TGCGCCAGCAGCCAAGACGGACTAGTGGTGGATGAGCAGTTCTTC
CDR3: CASSQDGLVVDEQFF
D: TRBD2
size: -
V: TRBV4-3
J: TRBJ2-1

DNA: TGTGCCAGCAGTTACTCGAAAGGGTATAGCAATCAGCCCCAGCATTTT
CDR3: CASSYSKGYSNQPQHF
D: -
size: -
V: TRBV6-6
J: TRBJ1-5

DNA: TGTGCCAGCAGTTACTACCCCGAGGCCGTTAATTCACCCCTCCACTTT
CDR3: CASSYYPEAVNSPLHF
D: -
size: -
V: TRBV6-5
J: TRBJ1-6

DNA: TGTGCCAGCAGGGGGGCGGTGGCTTCCTTCGATGAGCAGTTCTTC
CDR3: CASRGAVASFDEQFF
D: -
size: -
V: TRBV6-1
J: TRBJ2-1

DNA: TGTGCCAGCAGCGAGGCCGGGGAGGGGCGCACTGAAGCTTTCTTT
CDR3: CASSEAGEGRTEAFF
D: -
size: -
V: TRBV6-1
J: TRBJ1-1

DNA: TGTGCCAGCAGCGACCTAGCGGGTGAGCAGTTCTTC
CDR3: CASSDLAGEQFF
D: TRBD2
size: -
V: TRBV7-7
J: TRBJ2-1

DNA: TGTGCCAGCAGCCCTACGTGGGGGCGCGAGACCCAGTACTTC
CDR3: CASSPTWGRETQYF
D: -
size: -
V: TRBV7-2
J: TRBJ2-5

DNA: TGTGCCAGCAGTGGCGGGACAGGGGAGTTAAATGAGCAGTTCTTC
CDR3: CASSGGTGELNEQFF
D: TRBD1
size: -
V: TRBV6-4
J: TRBJ2-1

DNA: TGTGCCAGCAGCTTGGGAGGGTTAGGCGGCACAGATACGCAGTATTTT
CDR3: CASSLGGLGGTDTQYF
D: TRBD2
size: once
V: TRBV7-9
J: TRBJ2-3

DNA: TGTGCCAGCAGTTACTTGGCGAGCTCCTATAATTCACCCCTCCACTTT
CDR3: CASSYLASSYNSPLHF
D: -
size: -
V: TRBV6-6
J: TRBJ1-6

DNA: TGTGCCAGTAGGGGACAGGGGGCAACGGAGACCCAGTACTTC
CDR3: CASRGQGATETQYF
D: TRBD1
size: -
V: TRBV19
J: TRBJ2-5

DNA: TGTGCCAGCAGGCGTTCCATGACAGATTATGGCTACACCTTC
CDR3: CASRRSMTDYGYTF
D: -
size: -
V: TRBV7-2
J: TRBJ1-2

DNA: TGTGCCAGCAGCGCCCAAGGGGGGGCGGCAGATACGCAGTATTTT
CDR3: CASSAQGGAADTQYF
D: -
size: -
V: TRBV9
J: TRBJ2-3

DNA: TGTGCCTGGAGGCTGACAGGGAACACTGAAGCTTTCTTT
CDR3: CAWRLTGNTEAFF
D: -
size: few
V: TRBV30
J: TRBJ1-1